These T cell receptor beta chains were read from a single sample in a study of immune cell composition in non-small cell lung cancer. Repertoires were generated with immunoSEQ multiplex PCR, while TCRdb's copy carries only in-frame clones and drops some. The sample consists of a few thousand clones, approximately 85% of them appearing once. The specimen was lung tumor tissue. These receptors came from a human donor with non-small cell lung cancer. The CDR3 runs from the conserved cysteine through the conserved F or W. Fields, in order: J gene, V gene, CDR3 length, CDR3 protein.

>TRBJ1-6|TRBV27|16
CASSLRTVRNNSPLHF
>TRBJ2-7|TRBV19|14
CASSSRQGGDEQYF
>TRBJ2-3|TRBV5-1|16
CASSPSGTSGRVLLYF
>TRBJ1-5|TRBV15|19
CATSLSSNSYRGGNQPQHF
>TRBJ2-5|TRBV19|16
CASSARGGVGEETQYF
>TRBJ2-2|TRBV6-5|16
CASSYWTLRGAGELFF
>TRBJ2-1|TRBV19|14
CATKLAGPYNEQFF
>TRBJ2-1|TRBV5-4|12
CASSFRGNEQFF
>TRBJ2-7|TRBV7-3|14
CASSLQGVGYEQYF
>TRBJ2-2|TRBV6-1|15
CASRPGQGRTGELFF
>TRBJ1-4|TRBV9|15
CASSVQTGPNEKLFF
>TRBJ2-2|TRBV27|15
CASSLRDRGTGELFF
>TRBJ2-1|TRBV28|16
CASSLAGSRYYNEQFF
>TRBJ2-3|TRBV27|17
CASSLRPGAGGADTQYF
>TRBJ1-1|TRBV6-5|12
CASSYGGTEAFF
>TRBJ2-7|TRBV7-7|14
CASSLPPGSYEQYF
>TRBJ2-7|TRBV27|15
CASIPEMGRSYEQYF
>TRBJ1-2|TRBV28|14
CASSINVRDYGYTF
>TRBJ2-1|TRBV28|18
CAAIPPLLAGRAGNEQFF
>TRBJ2-4|TRBV6-6|15
CASSGQGADKNIQYF
>TRBJ2-5|TRBV10-3|14
CAIGLTGGQETQYF
>TRBJ2-3|TRBV4-3|18
CASSQEGLAGAGPDTQYF
>TRBJ2-7|TRBV25-1|18
CASSDSDRSAPRSYEQYF